Each of the 20 T cell receptor beta chains below was sequenced from the same sample in a study of PD-L1 blockade in urothelial cancer. Measured with immunoSEQ multiplex PCR; TCRdb has only the in-frame clones, and not every one. In the table there are about 100,000 clones, roughly nine tenths of which are singletons. The material sequenced was PBMCs, taken around atezolizumab (anti-PD-L1) treatment. The receptors come from a woman older than 75 with urothelial cancer.

This rearrangement joins TRBV7-8 to TRBJ2-7; 8 bases match TRBD2. The CDR3 is 15 amino acids. Unmatched junction bases numbered 8, after V lost 5 bases and J lost 2 bases. Germline assignment: CDR1 SGHVS and CDR2 FQNEAQ. CDR3 DNA: TGTGCCAGCAGCAGTCTAGCGGGTGTGCCCTACGAGCAGTACTTC. Protein: CASSSLAGVPYEQYF. Full variable domain (rest looked up from reference TRBV7-8 and TRBJ2-7): GAGVSQSPRYKVAKRGQDVALRCDPISGHVSLFWYQQALGQGPEFLTYFQNEAQLDKSGLPSDRFFAERPEGSVSTLKIQRTQQEDSAVYLCASSSLAGVPYEQYFGPGTRLTVT.

This chain links TRBV5-1 with TRBJ2-1; D is perhaps TRBD1 (6 bases). This CDR3 region has 14 residues. Germline V gives CDR1 SGHRS, CDR2 YFSETQ. The V end lost 1 base, the J end lost 7 bases, and 12 bases lay between the germline ends. The CDR3 loop is CASSLQSTGNEQFF. In DNA, the CDR3 is TGCGCCAGCAGCTTGCAGTCCACAGGGAATGAGCAGTTCTTC.

The V and J genes are TRBV5-1 and TRBJ1-1; D unresolved. CDR1 is SGHRS and CDR2 is YFSETQ in the germline V gene. Trimming pared 4 bases from V and 4 bases from J, leaving 17 bases between. The CDR3 is 15 amino acids. The CDR3 reads CASSVAPGGGTEAFF. CDR3 nucleotide sequence: TGCGCCAGCAGCGTGGCCCCAGGAGGTGGCACTGAAGCTTTCTTT.

The chain joins TRBV27 to TRBJ2-2, with D perhaps matching TRBD1 (6 bases). Germline V gives CDR1 MNHEY, CDR2 SMNVEV (reference sequence). Trimming took off 0 bases at V and 4 bases at J, with 6 bases between the two ends. The CDR3 is made up of 14 amino acids. The CDR3 bases are TGTGCCAGCAGTTTATCGGGGGCCACCGGGGAGCTGTTTTTT. The encoded protein is CASSLSGATGELFF.

The V gene is TRBV21-1, the J gene TRBJ2-7; the table's D call TRBD1 went unverified against the DNA. TRBV21-1 counts as a pseudogene. This CDR3 contains 14 residues. The CDR3 DNA is TGTGCCAGCAGAAGGGGGACACCTCACTACGAGCAGTACTTC. This encodes CASRRGTPHYEQYF.

The chain joins TRBV5-1 to TRBJ2-7, with D perhaps matching TRBD2 (6 bases). With 7 bases removed from V and 6 bases from J, the gap between germline ends came to 20 bases. The CDR3 extends over 14 amino acids. The germline CDR1 and CDR2 sequences are SGHRS and YFSETQ. CDR3: CASRPGLAPAEQYF. The CDR3 DNA reads TGCGCCAGCCGACCGGGACTGGCTCCCGCCGAGCAGTACTTC.

The chain recombines TRBV2 with TRBJ2-2; 7 bases are shared with TRBD1. This CDR3 contains 15 residues. With 11 bases clipped from V and 0 bases from J, the junction kept 9 bases outside the gene matches. Per germline, CDR1 SNHLY and CDR2 FYNNEI. The CDR3 sequence is CAGTGVGTNTGELFF. CDR3 coding DNA: TGTGCCGGAACAGGGGTTGGAACGAACACCGGGGAGCTGTTTTTT.

The genes are TRBV15 and TRBJ2-5; D perhaps matches TRBD1 (5 bases). The CDR3 spans 15 residues. Trimming shortened V by 1 base and J by 5 bases, and 14 bases separated the two germline ends. Germline lookup yields CDR1 LNHNV and CDR2 YYDKDF (reference sequence). This chain's CDR3 is CATSRVVGARETQYF. CDR3 in DNA: TGTGCCACCAGCAGAGTGGTAGGGGCGCGGGAGACCCAGTACTTC.

V gene TRBV20-1 combines with J gene TRBJ1-2; 7 nucleotides match TRBD1. With 6 bases clipped from V and 7 bases from J, the junction kept 5 bases outside the gene matches. The CDR3 spans 11 residues. CDR1 DFQATT and CDR2 SNEGSKA come from the germline V gene (reference sequence). The CDR3 reads CSATGQSGYTF. Written as DNA, the CDR3 is TGCAGTGCGACGGGACAGAGTGGCTACACCTTC.

The CDR3 sequence: CASSERASAPGMNTEAFF. For the CDR3, the DNA is TGTGCCAGCAGTGAAAGGGCGTCAGCCCCGGGGATGAACACTGAAGCTTTCTTT. This rearrangement joins TRBV6-1 to TRBJ1-1, with D hard to call. The CDR3 has 18 amino acids. CDR1 and CDR2 from the germline V gene are MNHNS and SASEGT. Between the trimmed V and J ends, which lost 2 bases and 0 bases, there was a span of 19 bases.

V gene TRBV15 combines with J gene TRBJ1-1, with TRBD1 identical over 7 bases. The germline gives CDR1 LNHNV, CDR2 YYDKDF (reference sequence). V was pared by 3 bases and J by 5 bases, with 6 bases of the junction left unmatched. This CDR3 has 14 residues. CDR3 nucleotides: TGTGCCACCAGCAGTTGGACAGGAGAAACTGAAGCTTTCTTT. This sequence encodes CATSSWTGETEAFF.

The V gene is TRBV28, the J gene TRBJ1-1; unclear D gene. Deletions cut 6 bases from V and 7 bases from J, with 18 bases between. Germline loops: CDR1 MDHEN, CDR2 SYDVKM. The CDR3 contains 14 residues. CDR3 sequence reads: CASRTKLGRGEAFF. The CDR3 coding sequence is TGTGCCAGCAGAACGAAACTAGGGAGAGGTGAAGCTTTCTTT.

The gene calls are TRBV11-2 and TRBJ2-1; TRBD2 aligns across 9 bases. V trimming: 8 bases; J trimming: 8 bases; junction bases outside the gene matches: 10. Looked up from germline, CDR1 is SGHAT and CDR2 is FQNNGV. The length of the CDR3 is 14 residues. For the CDR3, the DNA is TGTGCCAGCGCGACGGGGACTAGCCGGGATGAGCAGTTCTTC. Protein sequence: CASATGTSRDEQFF.

V and J are TRBV30 and TRBJ2-1; D is uncertain. The CDR3 totals 14 residues. Germline V gene sequence: CDR1 GTSNPN, CDR2 SVGIG (reference sequence). V was shortened by 5 bases and J by 6 bases, with 17 bases between the two germline ends. CDR3 loop: CAWGRSDAVNEQFF. CDR3 nucleotide sequence: TGTGCCTGGGGTCGGTCCGACGCGGTCAATGAGCAGTTCTTC.

The J gene is TRBJ2-1, the V gene TRBV4-1; TRBD2 matches 14 bases. J lost 10 bases, V lost 1 base, and 3 bases had no gene match. This CDR3 contains 15 residues. CDR1 and CDR2 from the germline V gene are MGHRA and YSYEKL. The CDR3 DNA follows: TGCGCCAGCAGCCAAGCCGGGACTAGCGGGGGAGAGCAGTTCTTC. This translates into CASSQAGTSGGEQFF.

The chain links TRBV19 to TRBJ2-7, with a weak D call TRBD2 (7 bases). The V gene lost 5 bases and the J gene lost 6 bases, with 17 bases spanning the gap. The germline V gene has CDR1 LNHDA and CDR2 SQIVND (reference sequence). This CDR3 has 14 residues. CDR3 in DNA: TGTGCCAGTAGTCCTGGGGGGGGCCTCCTCGAGCAGTACTTC. Translation: CASSPGGGLLEQYF.

This chain links TRBV28 with TRBJ2-7; 7 nucleotides agree with TRBD2. The CDR3 is 12 residues long. The V gene's germline CDR1 is MDHEN and CDR2 SYDVKM. V was pared by 7 bases and J by 11 bases, with 11 bases of the junction left unmatched. CDR3 sequence reads: CASTTYRREKYF. The DNA of the CDR3 is TGTGCCAGCACCACCTACCGGCGGGAGAAGTACTTC.

The chain has TRBV20-1 and TRBJ1-2, with D uncertain. V lost 4 bases, J lost 4 bases, and 4 bases lay in between. Germline CDR1 DFQATT, CDR2 SNEGSKA (reference sequence). The CDR3 contains 10 residues. CDR3 in amino acids: CSAIIYGYTF. The CDR3 DNA follows: TGCAGTGCTATCATCTATGGCTACACCTTC.

The rearrangement links TRBV29-1 to TRBJ1-3; D is possibly TRBD1 (5 bases). This CDR3 contains 13 residues. Trimming cost V 7 bases and J 4 bases, with 14 bases left between them. Germline loops: CDR1 SQVTM, CDR2 ANQGSEA. Here the CDR3 DNA reads TGCAGCGCCCGGGGGGTGATCGGAAACACCATATATTTT. Translation gives CSARGVIGNTIYF.

The chain joins TRBV30 to TRBJ1-5; 7 bases fit TRBD1. Trimming at V came to 0 bases and at J to 7 bases, leaving 3 bases not matched to a gene. The CDR3 sequence is 13 residues long. Germline-derived CDR1 and CDR2 are GTSNPN and SVGIG (reference sequence). CDR3 loop: CAWSVGQKQPQHF. The DNA of the CDR3 is TGTGCCTGGAGTGTGGGACAGAAGCAGCCCCAGCATTTT.